The rows below give T cell receptor beta chains drawn from one sample of a study of T cell repertoires in cytomegalovirus infection. MiXCR, run by TCRdb on the reads, gives a single entry per CDR3 protein. Found here are about a million distinct CDR3 sequences, roughly 30% of them singletons; the top ten hold more than 13%. For these receptors, no antigen is known. Source: cultured CD8+ T cells from PBMCs, taken from culture after CMV antigen stimulation. The receptors originated from a human donor in good health (CMV status not recorded). Some clones in this sample may be carry-over from other donors' samples. CDR3s include the opening cysteine and the closing phenylalanine or tryptophan. The D gene is left open where the match is weak. Clone size, where shown, is once, few, many, or a class for clones that have expanded.

j_call | d_call | clone_size | v_call | cdr3_aa | cdr3_nt
TRBJ2-7 | NA | few | TRBV7-9 | CAITTGTYEQYF | TGTGCCATTACAACGGGAACCTACGAGCAGTACTTC
TRBJ1-2 | TRBD1 | few | TRBV7-9 | CASSLALAGGDGYTF | TGTGCCAGCAGCTTAGCGCTGGCAGGGGGAGATGGCTACACCTTC
TRBJ1-6 | TRBD1 | NA | TRBV27 | CASSILPGQGNSPLHF | TGTGCCAGCAGTATATTACCGGGACAGGGTAATTCACCCCTCCACTTT
TRBJ2-1 | NA | few | TRBV7-6 | CASKSWQGMDEQFF | TGTGCCAGCAAATCATGGCAGGGTATGGATGAGCAGTTCTTC
TRBJ1-1 | TRBD1 | NA | TRBV6-2/TRBV6-3 | CASSTRDRGRTEAFF | TGTGCCAGCAGTACCCGGGACAGGGGCAGGACTGAAGCTTTCTTT
TRBJ2-1 | NA | few | TRBV6-1 | CASIPGGNEQFF | TGTGCCAGTATACCGGGTGGAAATGAGCAGTTCTTC
TRBJ1-5 | TRBD1 | NA | TRBV6-4 | CASTKGQGAGNQPQHF | TGTGCCAGCACGAAAGGACAGGGGGCAGGAAATCAGCCCCAGCATTTT
TRBJ1-1 | NA | few | TRBV7-9 | CASSLGLDWTEAFF | TGTGCCAGCAGCTTAGGTTTGGATTGGACTGAAGCTTTCTTT
TRBJ1-2 | TRBD1 | NA | TRBV5-6 | CASSVSQGAYYGYTF | TGTGCCAGCAGTGTCTCCCAGGGGGCCTACTATGGCTACACCTTC
TRBJ1-1 | TRBD1 | few | TRBV2 | CASSGMPDGDRGARNTEAFF | TGTGCCAGCAGCGGAATGCCCGATGGGGACAGGGGTGCGAGGAACACTGAAGCTTTCTTT
TRBJ2-1 | TRBD2 | NA | TRBV12-3/TRBV12-4 | CASRTSSGGGNEQFF | TGTGCCAGCAGAACTTCTAGCGGGGGGGGCAATGAGCAGTTCTTC
TRBJ2-2 | NA | NA | TRBV7-9 | CASSADYDTGELFF | TGTGCCAGCAGCGCGGACTATGACACCGGGGAGCTGTTTTTT
TRBJ1-1 | NA | many | TRBV7-9 | CASSLYQSGTEAFF | TGTGCCAGCAGCTTATACCAGAGTGGTACTGAAGCTTTCTTT
TRBJ1-2 | NA | NA | TRBV10-3 | CAISDVPARGDGYTF | TGTGCCATCAGTGATGTCCCCGCCAGGGGAGATGGCTACACCTTC